This T cell receptor beta chain was observed in a study of blood T cell repertoires in COVID-19 (TCRdb year 2020). For the study in its entirety: Collaborator samples came from the United States, Italy and Spain and covered acute and convalescent phases of COVID-19. The material from the prospective study consisted of cDNA or gDNA derived from T cells, B-cell-depleted T cells, or PBMCs. The dataset comprised deeply sampled blood TCRbeta repertoires from subjects exposed to, actively infected with, or recovered from COVID-19. A freely available public database, intended as a resource for researchers studying the immune response to SARS-CoV-2, is where the repertoires were released. The samples were drawn from two sources: the first 160 participants of the ongoing ImmuneRACE study, and 1,254 subjects contributed by 6 global collaborators. A de-identified subject ID, COVID-19 status, age in years and sex were almost always included in the sample metadata. Where HLA class I and class II types were available, the types were taken from metadata supplied by the sample provider, not from assay-based typing. Study-wide findings and limitations: The quantity of clinical and demographic metadata differed by source and by participant and was supplied without curation.

With regard to this clone: Its cognate antigen has yet to be identified. The input lacks base qualities; no much larger clone sits a single base away.

The immunoSEQ Assay, a bias-controlled multiplex PCR, was used to amplify TCRbeta CDR3 regions from genomic DNA. Turning to the authors' computational methods: Within the assay, amplification of reference gene primers was used to estimate how many nucleated cells each sample contained. To quantify the absolute abundance of each unique TCRbeta CDR3 rearrangement, sequence reads were collapsed and filtered. For each sample, productive Simpson clonality was calculated as the square root of Simpson's diversity index across productive rearrangements. TCRdb took this table from immuneACCESS and kept in-frame rearrangements with V and J called. Such tables lack part of the clones; where checked against another copy, unresolved V genes explain under half of the gap, and the rest is unexplained. V and J calls plus clone size are reproduced from that table; the DNA served to infer D and trimming. The sample table holds about 190,000 clones, of which around 91% were seen once. About 0.58% of the sample comes from the top ten.

Whole blood was collected in K2EDTA tubes by collaborating institutions according to the institutions' own protocols. Collaborator samples were shipped for TCRbeta analysis as frozen whole blood, isolated PBMCs, or DNA extracted from either sample type. This receptor was identified in a man between 45 and 60 years old with acute or convalescent COVID-19. The material sequenced was peripheral blood.

The DNA sequence follows: TGTGCCAGCAGTCTGGGGAGCTCCTACAATGAGCAGTTCTTC. This sequence encodes CASSLGSSYNEQFF. The V gene is TRBV28 and the J gene is TRBJ2-1; TRBD2 could be the D gene, as 5 bases match. The germline V gene sets CDR1 to MDHEN and CDR2 to SYDVKM. CDR3 length: 14 amino acids, cysteine to phenylalanine. The only DNA kept is the CDR3, 42 bases in frame from the first base. V loses 5 bases, J loses 0 bases, and the germline ends lie 8 bases apart.